The 29 T cell receptor beta chains reported below all come from one sample, sequenced in a study of early T cells in non-severe SARS-CoV-2 infection. TCRdb re-derived calls from the 5' RACE reads in MiXCR, one entry per CDR3 protein. The data show more than 95,000 distinct CDR3 sequences, 15% to 20% seen once. The sequenced sample was whole blood. The receptors were gathered from an adult who was a healthcare worker with PCR-confirmed SARS-CoV-2 infection or an uninfected control (not recorded which).

This clonotype came up a few times. The chain joins TRBV27 to TRBJ2-7, with D unclear. The germline V gene encodes CDR1 MNHEY and CDR2 SMNVEV (reference sequence). Deletions cut 5 bases from V and 6 bases from J, with 14 bases between. The CDR3 spans 13 residues. This CDR3 reads CASSPRSGREQYF. DNA for the CDR3: TGTGCCAGCAGTCCCCGTTCAGGACGCGAGCAGTACTTC.

This clonotype was recorded a few times. The J gene is TRBJ2-7, the V gene TRBV28; D uncertain. Trimming took off 5 bases at V and 0 bases at J, with 14 bases between the two ends. The CDR3 runs 15 residues. In germline, CDR1 is MDHEN, CDR2 SYDVKM. The CDR3 is CASSLRPVTSYEQYF. CDR3 DNA: TGTGCCAGCAGTCTCCGGCCGGTCACCTCCTACGAGCAGTACTTC.

A few counts support this clonotype. The chain is built from TRBV27 and TRBJ1-6; 7 nucleotides align to TRBD1. From germline, CDR1 is MNHEY and CDR2 SMNVEV (reference sequence). The CDR3 length is 16 residues. V trimming: 5 bases; J trimming: 2 bases; junction bases outside the gene matches: 6. The CDR3 bases are TGTGCCAGCAGTAATTACGACAGGGCCTATAATTCACCCCTCCACTTT. This codes for CASSNYDRAYNSPLHF.

The V call is TRBV6-2 or TRBV6-3, the J call TRBJ2-7; D possibly corresponds to TRBD1 (5 bases). Trimming pared 2 bases from V and 3 bases from J, leaving 11 bases between. This CDR3 region has 14 residues. Germline CDR1 and CDR2: MNHEY and SVGEGT. The CDR3 loop is CASSYLAQGYEQYF. The DNA of the CDR3 is TGTGCCAGCAGTTACCTCGCGCAGGGCTACGAGCAGTACTTC.

The gene calls are TRBV10-3 and TRBJ1-6; the D is unclear. V dropped 4 bases and J dropped 7 bases, with 5 bases sitting between them. Germline CDR1 reads ENHRY; CDR2 reads SYGVKD. This CDR3 comprises 12 residues. The CDR3 is CAISGPNSPLHF. Here the CDR3 DNA reads TGTGCCATCAGTGGACCGAATTCACCCCTCCACTTT.

This clonotype was counted only a few times. The chain links TRBV7-2 to TRBJ1-5, with 8 bases that match TRBD1. This CDR3 comprises 14 residues. Per germline, CDR1 SGHTA and CDR2 FQGNSA. V gave up 4 bases and J gave up 5 bases; unmatched junction bases: 4. CDR3 nucleotide sequence: TGTGCCAGCAGCTATACAGGGGGGGATCAGCCCCAGCATTTT. Encoded protein: CASSYTGGDQPQHF.

The chain links TRBV6-5 to TRBJ2-1; D possibly corresponds to TRBD1 (6 bases). Between the trimmed V and J ends, which lost 6 bases and 9 bases, there was a span of 21 bases. Germline values: CDR1 MNHEY, CDR2 SVGAGI. The CDR3 consists of 15 residues. Here the CDR3 reads CASSTGFGSGLEQFF. The DNA of the CDR3 is TGTGCCAGCAGCACAGGGTTTGGGTCGGGGCTTGAGCAGTTCTTC.

V gene TRBV19 combines with J gene TRBJ1-5; TRBD1 might be the D (5 bases). The CDR3 loop spans 13 amino acids. Per the germline V gene, CDR1 is LNHDA and CDR2 is SQIVND (reference sequence). With 10 bases removed from V and 5 bases from J, the gap between germline ends came to 15 bases. Here the CDR3 DNA reads TGTGCCATCGGGGGAGAGGGTGATCAGCCCCAGCATTTT. Its translation: CAIGGEGDQPQHF.

This clonotype was detected a few times. J is TRBJ2-2 and V is TRBV6-2 or TRBV6-3, with 7 bases lining up with TRBD1. The junction had 3 bases not matched to a gene; V was cut back by 5 bases and J by 6 bases. Germline-derived CDR1 and CDR2 are MNHEY and SVGEGT. The CDR3 has 13 amino acids. The CDR3 DNA is TGTGCCAGCAGTATGAGGGGGCCCGGGGAGCTGTTTTTT. As protein: CASSMRGPGELFF.

The chain joins TRBV20-1 to TRBJ1-1, with D perhaps TRBD1 (6 bases). CDR3 length: 12 residues. Trimming took off 6 bases at V and 3 bases at J, with 11 bases between the two ends. In germline, CDR1 is DFQATT, CDR2 SNEGSKA (reference sequence). CDR3 sequence reads: CSATQGDTEAFF. CDR3 DNA sequence: TGCAGTGCGACACAGGGAGACACTGAAGCTTTCTTT.

V is TRBV6-2 or TRBV6-3 and J is TRBJ1-6, with 7 bases matching TRBD1. Trimming at V came to 0 bases and at J to 7 bases, leaving 0 bases not matched to a gene. Germline V gene lookup returns CDR1 MNHEY and CDR2 SVGEGT. The CDR3 runs to 14 residues. CDR3 DNA sequence: TGTGCCAGCAGTTACTCAGGGGGCAATTCACCCCTCCACTTT. Translating gives CASSYSGGNSPLHF.

This chain connects TRBV18 to TRBJ1-5, with D maybe TRBD1 (5 bases). CDR3 length: 13 residues. V lost 2 bases and J lost 7, with 9 bases in between. Germline CDR1 KGHSH, CDR2 LQKENI. The CDR3 here is CASSPGGRQPQHF. The DNA for the CDR3 is TGTGCCAGCTCACCAGGGGGGAGACAGCCCCAGCATTTT.

This clonotype was seen only a few times. CDR3 sequence reads: CASSFSGVEYNEQFF. The CDR3 DNA is TGCGCCAGCAGCTTCTCAGGGGTGGAGTACAATGAGCAGTTCTTC. The rearrangement uses TRBV5-1 and TRBJ2-1, with TRBD1 as a possible D gene (6 bases). CDR1 is SGHRS and CDR2 is YFSETQ in the germline V gene. CDR3 length: 15 residues. V dropped 2 bases and J dropped 4 bases, with 13 bases sitting between them.

Turning to this clonotype: Its ends do not fully match the called genes, so a read error is possible. The chain recombines TRBV10-3 with TRBJ2-1; the D call may be TRBD1 or TRBD2 (5 bases each). CDR1 ENHRY and CDR2 SYGVKD come from the germline V gene. The CDR3 contains 13 residues. The CDR3 sequence: CAGQGAYYDEQFF. Here the CDR3 DNA reads TGTGCCGGGCAGGGAGCCTACTACGATGAGCAGTTCTTC.

This clonotype was seen repeatedly, ten times or more. The chain is built from TRBV5-1 and TRBJ1-2; D is unresolved. This CDR3 has 13 residues. Germline loops: CDR1 SGHRS, CDR2 YFSETQ. Deletions cut 1 base from V and 2 bases from J, with 6 bases between. CDR3 nucleotide sequence: TGCGCCAGCAGCTTGTCGGAAAACTATGGCTACACCTTC. Protein product: CASSLSENYGYTF.

This chain uses TRBV7-9 with TRBJ1-1; no definite D call. Germline V gene lookup returns CDR1 SEHNR and CDR2 FQNEAQ (reference sequence). This CDR3 has 13 amino acids. V lost 5 bases, J lost 5 bases, and 12 bases lay in between. CDR3: CASSIAPRTEAFF. The CDR3 nucleotides are TGTGCCAGCAGCATCGCCCCCCGGACTGAAGCTTTCTTT.

The J gene is TRBJ2-1, the V gene TRBV9; D tentatively reads TRBD1 or TRBD2 (7 bases each). CDR1 and CDR2 from the germline V gene are SGDLS and YYNGEE. The CDR3 extends over 15 amino acids. With 4 bases removed from V and 4 bases from J, the gap between germline ends came to 15 bases. CDR3 coding DNA: TGTGCCAGCAGCCAGGGGGGGTATCTGTACAATGAGCAGTTCTTC. Amino acid sequence: CASSQGGYLYNEQFF.

In its sample, this clonotype was seen a few times. The chain combines TRBV13 with TRBJ2-7, with TRBD1 matching over 12 bases. With V trimmed by 5 bases and J by 7 bases, 6 bases remained unmatched. From germline, CDR1 is PRHDT and CDR2 FYEKMQ (reference sequence). The CDR3 extends over 14 amino acids. The CDR3 DNA reads as TGTGCCAGCAGCCTCGGGACAGGGGGCGCTGAGCAGTACTTC. This sequence encodes CASSLGTGGAEQYF.

This chain joins TRBV28 and TRBJ2-1; possibly TRBD2 for D (6 bases). The CDR3 totals 15 residues. Germline V gene sequence: CDR1 MDHEN, CDR2 SYDVKM. Trimming removed 6 bases at V and 8 bases at J, with 20 bases between. CDR3 in DNA: TGTGCCAGCAGGAAAACCGGGACTCCCGTGGATGAGCAGTTCTTC. This translates into CASRKTGTPVDEQFF.

The chain links TRBV20-1 to TRBJ1-1; a possible D gene is TRBD1 (5 bases). The V and J ends lost 0 bases and 5 bases respectively, with 13 bases between them. The CDR3 consists of 14 residues. From germline, CDR1 is DFQATT and CDR2 SNEGSKA (reference sequence). The CDR3 region is CSARDLGRETEAFF. In DNA form, the CDR3 reads TGCAGTGCTAGAGATCTAGGCAGGGAAACTGAAGCTTTCTTT.

This clonotype was detected many times. The J gene is TRBJ2-7, the V gene TRBV28; TRBD2 matches 9 bases. The length of the CDR3 is 15 residues. Germline V lookup: CDR1 MDHEN, CDR2 SYDVKM. Trimming cost V 4 bases and J 4 bases; bases outside gene matches: 8. The CDR3 is CASSSRGTSRYEQYF. CDR3 nucleotides: TGTGCCAGCAGTTCTCGGGGGACTAGCAGATACGAGCAGTACTTC. Using reference TRBV28 and TRBJ2-7 for the parts outside the CDR3, the full variable domain is DVKVTQSSRYLVKRTGEKVFLECVQDMDHENMFWYRQDPGLGLRLIYFSYDVKMKEKGDIPEGYSVSREKKERFSLILESASTNQTSMYLCASSSRGTSRYEQYFGPGTRLTVT.

The rearrangement links TRBV28 to TRBJ2-7; D not certain. CDR1 MDHEN and CDR2 SYDVKM come from the germline V gene. The V end was cut by 3 bases, the J end by 5 bases, with 11 bases between. There are 13 residues in the CDR3. In nucleotides, the CDR3 is TGTGCCAGCAGTTTGGTCCGGGTACACGAGCAGTACTTC. It yields the protein CASSLVRVHEQYF.

The DNA of the CDR3 is TGTGCCAGCAGCCTCCTAGCAGTTAGCACAGATACGCAGTATTTT. As protein: CASSLLAVSTDTQYF. The V gene is TRBV12-3 or TRBV12-4, the J gene TRBJ2-3, with D possibly matching TRBD2 (5 bases). V was pared by 6 bases and J by 0 bases, with 13 bases between. CDR3 length: 15 residues.

This clonotype came up many times. The chain recombines TRBV7-2 with TRBJ2-3; TRBD2 aligns across 14 bases. The CDR3 consists of 14 residues. The V and J ends lost 5 bases and 6 bases, in that order; junction bases with no gene match: 1. CDR1 SGHTA and CDR2 FQGNSA come from the germline V gene. Here the CDR3 DNA reads TGTGCCAGCAGCCGGACTAGCGGGGGGGATACGCAGTATTTT. Protein product: CASSRTSGGDTQYF.

V usage is TRBV9 and J usage is TRBJ1-1, with 9 bases identical to TRBD1. V dropped 7 bases and J dropped 5; count of bases not matched to a gene: 6. The CDR3 totals 13 residues. CDR1 and CDR2 from the germline V gene are SGDLS and YYNGEE. CDR3 protein: CASGQGPTTEAFF. The CDR3 DNA sequence: TGTGCCAGCGGACAGGGGCCAACAACTGAAGCTTTCTTT.

This clonotype was found a few times. The chain combines TRBV6-2 or TRBV6-3 with TRBJ1-5, with 8 bases fitting TRBD1. V shed 10 bases, J shed 0 bases, and the junction held 8 bases outside the gene matches. CDR1 and CDR2 (germline): MNHEY, SVGEGT. The CDR3 loop spans 15 amino acids. The CDR3 here is CAIHPGGYSNQPQHF. The CDR3 bases are TGTGCCATCCATCCAGGGGGCTATAGCAATCAGCCCCAGCATTTT.

This clonotype was observed a handful of times. V and J are TRBV10-3 and TRBJ1-5, with 10 nucleotides matching TRBD1. The ends lost 4 bases at V and 7 bases at J; junction bases unmatched: 1. This CDR3 region has 13 residues. Looked up from germline, CDR1 is ENHRY and CDR2 is SYGVKD. CDR3 protein: CAISGGQGQPQHF. DNA for the CDR3: TGTGCCATCAGTGGGGGACAGGGGCAGCCCCAGCATTTT.

In its sample, this clonotype was seen a few times. The V call is TRBV20-1, the J call TRBJ2-2; D is unresolved. CDR1 DFQATT and CDR2 SNEGSKA come from the germline V gene (reference sequence). CDR3 length: 13 amino acids. The V gene lost 2 bases and the J gene lost 6 bases, with 10 bases spanning the gap. The CDR3 loop is CSARWAVSGELFF. CDR3 nucleotide sequence: TGCAGTGCTAGATGGGCTGTGTCCGGGGAGCTGTTTTTT.

In the case of this clonotype: A read error may be the cause here, since a much bigger clone is one base away. The chain uses TRBV28 and TRBJ2-4; the D is unclear. Germline CDR1 reads MDHEN; CDR2 reads SYDVKM. This CDR3 spans 14 amino acids. This chain's CDR3 is CASRHRASKNIQHF. CDR3 sequence (DNA): TGTGCCAGCCGCCATAGGGCGTCCAAAAACATTCAGCACTTC. The whole variable domain, filled in from reference TRBV28 and TRBJ2-4, reads DVKVTQSSRYLVKRTGEKVFLECVQDMDHENMFWYRQDPGLGLRLIYFSYDVKMKEKGDIPEGYSVSREKKERFSLILESASTNQTSMYLCASRHRASKNIQHFGAGTRLSVL.